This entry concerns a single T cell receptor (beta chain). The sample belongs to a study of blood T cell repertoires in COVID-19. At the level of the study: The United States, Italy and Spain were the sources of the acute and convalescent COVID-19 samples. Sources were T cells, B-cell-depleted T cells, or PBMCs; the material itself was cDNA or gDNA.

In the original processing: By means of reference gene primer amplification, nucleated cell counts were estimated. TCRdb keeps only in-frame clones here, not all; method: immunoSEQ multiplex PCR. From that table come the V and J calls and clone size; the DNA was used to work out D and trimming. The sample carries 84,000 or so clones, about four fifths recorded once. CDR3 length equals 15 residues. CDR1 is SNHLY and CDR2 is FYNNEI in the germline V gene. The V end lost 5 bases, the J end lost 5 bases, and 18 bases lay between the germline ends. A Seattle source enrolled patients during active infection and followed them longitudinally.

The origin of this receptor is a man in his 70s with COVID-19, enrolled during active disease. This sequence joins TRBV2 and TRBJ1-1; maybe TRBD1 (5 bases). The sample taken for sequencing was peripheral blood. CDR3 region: CASSPMRGVGTEAFF. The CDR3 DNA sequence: TGTGCCAGCAGTCCTATGCGGGGGGTTGGGACTGAAGCTTTCTTT.